This TCR beta chain was observed in a study of cytomegalovirus exposure and HLA in healthy donors. Study in general: Around 81% of more than 300 genotyped donors fell in the Caucasian-associated ancestry cluster.

Worth noting for this clone: Its antigen is unidentified.

Study outcomes and limitations: There was a cluster of highly shared sequence variants that was likely a sequencing artifact. An analysis was carried out later, and it reportedly showed fewer N-insertions in an Asian-associated ancestry cluster than the approximately 710-donor mean.

The CDR3 covers 14 residues. From germline, CDR1 is KGHSH and CDR2 LQKENI. V shed 2 bases and J shed 3 bases, with 10 bases lying between them. Researchers ran the PCR with 60 Vbeta and 13 Jbeta primers. Original processing methods: Around 10 million shared chains were among roughly 81 million unique TCR beta chains counted in a later analysis. The method was immunoSEQ multiplex PCR; TCRdb's version includes in-frame clones alone and lacks a portion of them. V, J and clone size reflect that table, while D and trimming were determined from the DNA. The table for this sample gives 100,000 to 150,000 clones.

The chain has TRBV18 and TRBJ1-1; possibly TRBD1 for D (5 bases). This TCR came from a man between 18 and 29 years old in good health and CMV-seronegative. The sample taken for sequencing was PBMCs. The CDR3 DNA reads TGTGCCAGCTCACCAACGCGGGGGGACACTGAAGCTTTCTTT. Translated: CASSPTRGDTEAFF.